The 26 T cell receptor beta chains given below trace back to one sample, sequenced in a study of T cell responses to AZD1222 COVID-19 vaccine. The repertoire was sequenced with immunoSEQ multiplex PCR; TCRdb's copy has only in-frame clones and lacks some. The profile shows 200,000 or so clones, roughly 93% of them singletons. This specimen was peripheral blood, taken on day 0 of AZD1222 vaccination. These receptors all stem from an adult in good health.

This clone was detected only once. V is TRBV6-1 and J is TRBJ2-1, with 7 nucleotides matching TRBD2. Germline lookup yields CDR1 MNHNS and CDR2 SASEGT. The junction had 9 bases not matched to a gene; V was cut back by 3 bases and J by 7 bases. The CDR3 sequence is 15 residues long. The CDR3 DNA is TGTGCCAGCAGTGATTCTAGCGGCCCTCGGAATGAGCAGTTCTTC. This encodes CASSDSSGPRNEQFF.

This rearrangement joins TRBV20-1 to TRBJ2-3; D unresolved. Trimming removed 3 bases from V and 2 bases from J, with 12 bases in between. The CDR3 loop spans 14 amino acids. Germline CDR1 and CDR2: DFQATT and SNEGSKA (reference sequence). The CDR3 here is CSASFERYTDTQYF. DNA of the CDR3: TGCAGTGCTAGTTTCGAAAGGTACACAGATACGCAGTATTTT.

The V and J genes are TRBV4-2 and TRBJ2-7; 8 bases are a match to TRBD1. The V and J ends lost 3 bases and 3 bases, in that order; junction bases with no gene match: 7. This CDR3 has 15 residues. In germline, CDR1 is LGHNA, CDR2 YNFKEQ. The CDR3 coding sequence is TGTGCCAGCAGCCAGATCATCGGACAGGGCTACGAGCAGTACTTC. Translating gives CASSQIIGQGYEQYF.

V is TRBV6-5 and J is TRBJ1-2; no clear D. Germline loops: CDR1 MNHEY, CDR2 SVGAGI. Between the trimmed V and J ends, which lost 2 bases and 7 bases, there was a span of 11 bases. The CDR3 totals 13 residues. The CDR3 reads CASSYRGMGGYTF. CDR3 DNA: TGTGCCAGCAGTTACCGAGGGATGGGTGGCTACACCTTC.

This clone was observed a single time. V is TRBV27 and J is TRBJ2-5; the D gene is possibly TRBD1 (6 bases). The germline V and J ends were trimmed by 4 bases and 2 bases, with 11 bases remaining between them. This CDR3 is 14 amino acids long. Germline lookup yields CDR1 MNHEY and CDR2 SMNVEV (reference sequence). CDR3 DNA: TGTGCCAGCAGTTCCCACAGGGCTCAAGAGACCCAGTACTTC. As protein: CASSSHRAQETQYF.

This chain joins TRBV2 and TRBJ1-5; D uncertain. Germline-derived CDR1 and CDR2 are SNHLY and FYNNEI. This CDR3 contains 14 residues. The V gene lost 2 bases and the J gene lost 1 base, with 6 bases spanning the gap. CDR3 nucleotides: TGTGCCAGCAGTGAAAGTTGGAGCAATCAGCCCCAGCATTTT. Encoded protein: CASSESWSNQPQHF.

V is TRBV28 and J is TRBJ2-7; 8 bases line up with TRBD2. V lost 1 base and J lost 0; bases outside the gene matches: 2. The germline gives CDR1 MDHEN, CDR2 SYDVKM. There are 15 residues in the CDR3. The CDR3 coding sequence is TGTGCCAGCAGTTTATCAGGGACTAGCTCCTACGAGCAGTACTTC. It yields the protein CASSLSGTSSYEQYF. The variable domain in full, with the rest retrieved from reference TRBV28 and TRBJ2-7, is DVKVTQSSRYLVKRTGEKVFLECVQDMDHENMFWYRQDPGLGLRLIYFSYDVKMKEKGDIPEGYSVSREKKERFSLILESASTNQTSMYLCASSLSGTSSYEQYFGPGTRLTVT.

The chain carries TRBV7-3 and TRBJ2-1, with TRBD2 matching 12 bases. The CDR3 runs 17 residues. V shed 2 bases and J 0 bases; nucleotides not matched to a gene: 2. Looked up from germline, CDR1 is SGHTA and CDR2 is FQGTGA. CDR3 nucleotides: TGTGCCAGCAGCTTATCTAGCGGGAGGGGCTCCTACAATGAGCAGTTCTTC. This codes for CASSLSSGRGSYNEQFF.

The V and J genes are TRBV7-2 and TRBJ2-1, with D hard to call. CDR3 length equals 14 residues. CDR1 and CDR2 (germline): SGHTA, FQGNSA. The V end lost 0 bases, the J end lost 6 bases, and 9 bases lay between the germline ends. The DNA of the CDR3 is TGTGCCAGCAGCTTAGCTGGCTGGGGCAATGAGCAGTTCTTC. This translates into CASSLAGWGNEQFF.

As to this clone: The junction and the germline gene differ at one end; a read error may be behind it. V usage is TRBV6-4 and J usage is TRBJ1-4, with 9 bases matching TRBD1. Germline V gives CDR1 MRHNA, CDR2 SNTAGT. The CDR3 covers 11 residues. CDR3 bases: TGCAACAGGGGGCGGCGAGAAAAACTGTTTTTT. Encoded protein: CNRGRREKLFF.

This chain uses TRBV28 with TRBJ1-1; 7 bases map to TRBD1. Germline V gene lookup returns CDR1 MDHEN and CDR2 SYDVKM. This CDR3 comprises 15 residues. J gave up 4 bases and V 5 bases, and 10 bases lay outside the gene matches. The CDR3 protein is CASSPSTGMGTEAFF. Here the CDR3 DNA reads TGTGCCAGCAGTCCGTCGACAGGGATGGGCACTGAAGCTTTCTTT.

The CDR3 reads CATSDPLLGHEQFF. DNA of the CDR3: TGTGCCACCAGTGATCCGCTACTAGGCCATGAGCAGTTCTTC. The chain has TRBV24-1 and TRBJ2-1; D perhaps matches TRBD2 (5 bases). Germline lookup yields CDR1 KGHDR and CDR2 SFDVKD. V lost 3 bases and J lost 8, with 13 bases in between. The CDR3 covers 14 residues.

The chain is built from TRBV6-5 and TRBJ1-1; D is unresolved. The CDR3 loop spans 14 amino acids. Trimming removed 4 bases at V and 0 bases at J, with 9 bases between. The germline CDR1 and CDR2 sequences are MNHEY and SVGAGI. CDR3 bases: TGTGCCAGCAGTTCAAGTTACATGAACACTGAAGCTTTCTTT. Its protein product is CASSSSYMNTEAFF.

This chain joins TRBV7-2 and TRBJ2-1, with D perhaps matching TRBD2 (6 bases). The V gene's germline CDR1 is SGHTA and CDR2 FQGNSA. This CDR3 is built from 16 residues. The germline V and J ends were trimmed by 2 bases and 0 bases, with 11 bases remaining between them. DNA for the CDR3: TGTGCCAGCAGCTTACAGGCGGGAAGCTCCTACAATGAGCAGTTCTTC. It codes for CASSLQAGSSYNEQFF. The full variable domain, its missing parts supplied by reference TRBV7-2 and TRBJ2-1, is GAGVSQSPSNKVTEKGKDVELRCDPISGHTALYWYRQSLGQGLEFLIYFQGNSAPDKSGLPSDRFSAERTGGSVSTLTIQRTQQEDSAVYLCASSLQAGSSYNEQFFGPGTRLTVL.

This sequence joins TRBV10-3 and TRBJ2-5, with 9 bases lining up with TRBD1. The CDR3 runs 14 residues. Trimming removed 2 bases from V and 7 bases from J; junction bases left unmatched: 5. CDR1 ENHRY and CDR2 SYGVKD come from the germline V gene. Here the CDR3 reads CAISETTGGRTQYF. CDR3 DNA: TGTGCCATCAGTGAGACGACAGGGGGTAGGACCCAGTACTTC.

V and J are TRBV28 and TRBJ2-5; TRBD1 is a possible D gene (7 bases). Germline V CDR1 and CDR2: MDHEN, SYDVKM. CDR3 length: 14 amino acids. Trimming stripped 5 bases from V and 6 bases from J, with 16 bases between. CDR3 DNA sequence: TGTGCCAGCAGTCCCCCAGGAGGGGGCAAGACCCAGTACTTC. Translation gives CASSPPGGGKTQYF.

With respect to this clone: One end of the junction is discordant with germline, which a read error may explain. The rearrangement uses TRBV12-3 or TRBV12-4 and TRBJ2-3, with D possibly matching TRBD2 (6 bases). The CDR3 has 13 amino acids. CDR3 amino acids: CASSSGLTATQYF. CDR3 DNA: TGTGCCAGCAGTTCGGGACTGACAGCTACGCAGTATTTT.

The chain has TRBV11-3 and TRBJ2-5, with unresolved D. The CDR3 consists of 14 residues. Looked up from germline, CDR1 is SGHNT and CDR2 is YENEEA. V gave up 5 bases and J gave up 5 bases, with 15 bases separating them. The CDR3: CASSPGPGWETQYF. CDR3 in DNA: TGTGCCAGCAGCCCGGGTCCTGGGTGGGAGACCCAGTACTTC.

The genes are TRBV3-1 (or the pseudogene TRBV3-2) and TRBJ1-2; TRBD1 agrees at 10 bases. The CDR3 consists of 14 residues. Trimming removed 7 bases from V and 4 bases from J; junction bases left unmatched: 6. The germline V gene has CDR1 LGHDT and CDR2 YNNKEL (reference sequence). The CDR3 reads CASTETGGGYGYTF. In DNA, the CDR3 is TGTGCCAGCACCGAGACAGGGGGCGGCTATGGCTACACCTTC.

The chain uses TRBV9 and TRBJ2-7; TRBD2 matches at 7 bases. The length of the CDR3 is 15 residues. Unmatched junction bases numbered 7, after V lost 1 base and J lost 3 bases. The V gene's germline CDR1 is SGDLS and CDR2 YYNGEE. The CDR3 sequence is CASSVNPAGIYEQYF. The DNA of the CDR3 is TGTGCCAGCAGCGTAAATCCAGCGGGGATCTACGAGCAGTACTTC. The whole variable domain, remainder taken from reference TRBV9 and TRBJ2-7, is DSGVTQTPKHLITATGQRVTLRCSPRSGDLSVYWYQQSLDQGLQFLIQYYNGEERAKGNILERFSAQQFPDLHSELNLSSLELGDSALYFCASSVNPAGIYEQYFGPGTRLTVT.

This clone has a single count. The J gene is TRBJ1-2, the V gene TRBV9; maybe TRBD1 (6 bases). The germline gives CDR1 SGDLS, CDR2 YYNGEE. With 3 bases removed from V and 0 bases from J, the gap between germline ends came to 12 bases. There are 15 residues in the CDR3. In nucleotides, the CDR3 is TGTGCCAGCAGCGGAACAGGGCAGACTAACTATGGCTACACCTTC. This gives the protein CASSGTGQTNYGYTF.

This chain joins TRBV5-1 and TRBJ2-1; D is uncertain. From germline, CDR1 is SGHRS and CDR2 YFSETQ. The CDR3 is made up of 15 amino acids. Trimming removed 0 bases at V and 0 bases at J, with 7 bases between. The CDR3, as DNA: TGCGCCAGCAGCTTGGGGCGGAGCTCCTACAATGAGCAGTTCTTC. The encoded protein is CASSLGRSSYNEQFF. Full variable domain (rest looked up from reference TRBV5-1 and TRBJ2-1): KAGVTQTPRYLIKTRGQQVTLSCSPISGHRSVSWYQQTPGQGLQFLFEYFSETQRNKGNFPGRFSGRQFSNSRSEMNVSTLELGDSALYLCASSLGRSSYNEQFFGPGTRLTVL.

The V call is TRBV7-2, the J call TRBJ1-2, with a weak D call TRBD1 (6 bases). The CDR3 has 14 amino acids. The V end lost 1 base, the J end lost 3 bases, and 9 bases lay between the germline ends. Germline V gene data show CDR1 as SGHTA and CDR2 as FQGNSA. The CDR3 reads CASSLGGPYYGYTF. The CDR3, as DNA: TGTGCCAGCAGCTTAGGGGGGCCATACTATGGCTACACCTTC. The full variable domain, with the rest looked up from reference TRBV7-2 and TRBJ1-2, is GAGVSQSPSNKVTEKGKDVELRCDPISGHTALYWYRQSLGQGLEFLIYFQGNSAPDKSGLPSDRFSAERTGGSVSTLTIQRTQQEDSAVYLCASSLGGPYYGYTFGSGTRLTVV.

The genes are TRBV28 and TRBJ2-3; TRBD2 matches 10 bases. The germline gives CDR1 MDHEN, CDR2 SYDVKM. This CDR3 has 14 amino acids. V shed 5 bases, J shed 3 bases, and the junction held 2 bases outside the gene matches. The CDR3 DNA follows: TGTGCCAGCAGTCTAGCGGGAGATACAGATACGCAGTATTTT. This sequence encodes CASSLAGDTDTQYF.

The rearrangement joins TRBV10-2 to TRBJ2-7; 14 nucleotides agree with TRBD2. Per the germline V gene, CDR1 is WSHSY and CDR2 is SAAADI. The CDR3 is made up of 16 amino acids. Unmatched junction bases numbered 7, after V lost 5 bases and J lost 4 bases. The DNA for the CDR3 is TGCGCCAGCAGTCCAGGGACTAGCGGGAGTCAGTACGAGCAGTACTTC. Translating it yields CASSPGTSGSQYEQYF.

CDR3 sequence reads: CSVSTGGSNQPQHF. CDR3 nucleotides: TGCAGCGTTTCTACAGGGGGGAGCAATCAGCCCCAGCATTTT. The rearrangement uses TRBV29-1 and TRBJ1-5; 8 bases match TRBD1. With 5 bases clipped from V and 1 base from J, the junction kept 4 bases outside the gene matches. From germline, CDR1 is SQVTM and CDR2 ANQGSEA. The CDR3 spans 14 residues. Variable domain in full (rest from reference TRBV29-1 and TRBJ1-5): SAVISQKPSRDICQRGTSLTIQCQVDSQVTMMFWYRQQPGQSLTLIATANQGSEATYESGFVIDKFPISRPNLTFSTLTVSNMSPEDSSIYLCSVSTGGSNQPQHFGDGTRLSIL.